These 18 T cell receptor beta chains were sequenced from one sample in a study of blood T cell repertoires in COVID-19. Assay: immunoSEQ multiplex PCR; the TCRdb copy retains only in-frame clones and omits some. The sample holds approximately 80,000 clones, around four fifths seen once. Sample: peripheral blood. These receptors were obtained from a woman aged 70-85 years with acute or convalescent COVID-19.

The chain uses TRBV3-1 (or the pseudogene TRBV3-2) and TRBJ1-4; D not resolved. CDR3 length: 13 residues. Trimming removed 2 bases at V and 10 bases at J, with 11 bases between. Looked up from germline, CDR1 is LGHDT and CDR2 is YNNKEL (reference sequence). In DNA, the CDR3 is TGTGCCAGCAGCCAACTTTCTGAGGGAAAACTGTTTTTT. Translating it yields CASSQLSEGKLFF.

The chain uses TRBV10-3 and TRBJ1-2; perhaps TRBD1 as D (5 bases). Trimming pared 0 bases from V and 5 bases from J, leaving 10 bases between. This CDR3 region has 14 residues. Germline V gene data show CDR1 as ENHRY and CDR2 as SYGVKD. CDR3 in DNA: TGTGCCATCAGTGAGTCCCCAGGGCTTTATGGCTACACCTTC. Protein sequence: CAISESPGLYGYTF.

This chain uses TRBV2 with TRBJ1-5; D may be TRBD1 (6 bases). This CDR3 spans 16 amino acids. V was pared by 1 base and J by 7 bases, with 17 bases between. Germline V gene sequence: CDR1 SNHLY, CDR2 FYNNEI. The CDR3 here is CASSEDVGGGRQPQHF. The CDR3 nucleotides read TGTGCCAGCAGTGAAGACGTCGGCGGGGGCAGACAGCCCCAGCATTTT.

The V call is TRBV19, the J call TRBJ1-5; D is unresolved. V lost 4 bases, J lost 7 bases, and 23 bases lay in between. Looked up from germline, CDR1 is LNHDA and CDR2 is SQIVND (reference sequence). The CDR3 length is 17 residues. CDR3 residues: CASSRVRRGGQEQPQHF. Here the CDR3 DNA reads TGTGCCAGTAGTAGGGTCAGGCGGGGAGGGCAGGAGCAGCCCCAGCATTTT.

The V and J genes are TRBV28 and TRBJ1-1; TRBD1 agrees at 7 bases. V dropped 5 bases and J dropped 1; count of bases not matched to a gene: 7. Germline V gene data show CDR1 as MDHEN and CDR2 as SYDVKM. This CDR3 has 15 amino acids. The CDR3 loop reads CASSPRTGWNTEAFF. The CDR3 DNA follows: TGTGCCAGCAGTCCACGGACAGGTTGGAACACTGAAGCTTTCTTT.

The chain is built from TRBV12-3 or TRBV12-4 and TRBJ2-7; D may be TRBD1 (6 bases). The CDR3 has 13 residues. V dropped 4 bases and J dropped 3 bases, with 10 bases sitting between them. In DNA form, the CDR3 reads TGTGCCAGCAGTTACGGGACAATCTACGAGCAGTACTTC. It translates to CASSYGTIYEQYF.

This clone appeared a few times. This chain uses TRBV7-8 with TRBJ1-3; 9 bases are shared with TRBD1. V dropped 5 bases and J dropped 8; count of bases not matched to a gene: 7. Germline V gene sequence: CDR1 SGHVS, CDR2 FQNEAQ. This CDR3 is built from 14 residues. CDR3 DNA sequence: TGTGCCAGCAGCACCGGGACAGGGTATGACACCATATATTTT. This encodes CASSTGTGYDTIYF. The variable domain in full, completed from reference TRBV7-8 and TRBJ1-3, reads GAGVSQSPRYKVAKRGQDVALRCDPISGHVSLFWYQQALGQGPEFLTYFQNEAQLDKSGLPSDRFFAERPEGSVSTLKIQRTQQEDSAVYLCASSTGTGYDTIYFGEGSWLTVV.

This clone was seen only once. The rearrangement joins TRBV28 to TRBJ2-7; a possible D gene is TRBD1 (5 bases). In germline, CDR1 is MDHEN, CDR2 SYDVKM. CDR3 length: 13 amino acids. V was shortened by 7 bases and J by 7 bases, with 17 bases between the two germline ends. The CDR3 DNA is TGTGCCAGCATCCCCAGGGATCTACGAGAGCAGTACTTC. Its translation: CASIPRDLREQYF.

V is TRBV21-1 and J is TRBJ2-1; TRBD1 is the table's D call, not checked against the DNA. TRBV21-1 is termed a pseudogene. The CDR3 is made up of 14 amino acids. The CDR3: CARWTGDSYNEQFF. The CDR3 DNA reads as TGTGCCAGGTGGACAGGAGACTCCTACAATGAGCAGTTCTTC.

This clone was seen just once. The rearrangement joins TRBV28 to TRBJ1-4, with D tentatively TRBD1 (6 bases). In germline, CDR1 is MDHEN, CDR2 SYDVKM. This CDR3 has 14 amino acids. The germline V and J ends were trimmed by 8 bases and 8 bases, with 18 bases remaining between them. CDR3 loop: CASSSGTRGEKLFF. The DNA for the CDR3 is TGTGCCAGCTCTTCCGGGACACGCGGGGAAAAACTGTTTTTT.

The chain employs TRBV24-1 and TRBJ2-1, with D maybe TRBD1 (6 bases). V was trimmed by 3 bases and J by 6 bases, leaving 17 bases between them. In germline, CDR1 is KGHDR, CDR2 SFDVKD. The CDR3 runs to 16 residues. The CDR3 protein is CATSDTDRSGSNEQFF. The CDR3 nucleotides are TGTGCCACCAGTGATACCGACAGGTCGGGGTCCAATGAGCAGTTCTTC.

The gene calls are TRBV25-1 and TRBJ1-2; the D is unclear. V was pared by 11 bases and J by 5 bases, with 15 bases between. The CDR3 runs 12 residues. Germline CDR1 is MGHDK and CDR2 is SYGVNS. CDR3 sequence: CAGPSRRYGYTF. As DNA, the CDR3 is TGTGCCGGGCCTAGCCGACGTTATGGCTACACCTTC.

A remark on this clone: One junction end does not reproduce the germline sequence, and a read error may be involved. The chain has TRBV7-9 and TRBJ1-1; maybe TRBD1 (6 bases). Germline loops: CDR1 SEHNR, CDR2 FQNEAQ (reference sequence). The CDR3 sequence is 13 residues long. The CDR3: CASSLPGAADAFF. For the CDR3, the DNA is TGTGCCAGCAGCTTGCCAGGGGCGGCTGATGCTTTCTTT.

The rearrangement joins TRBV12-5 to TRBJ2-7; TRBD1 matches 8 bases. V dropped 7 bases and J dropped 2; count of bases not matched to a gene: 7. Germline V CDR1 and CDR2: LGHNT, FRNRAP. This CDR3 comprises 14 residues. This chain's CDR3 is CASANRDRTYEQYF. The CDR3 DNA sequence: TGTGCTAGTGCCAACCGGGACAGGACCTACGAGCAGTACTTC. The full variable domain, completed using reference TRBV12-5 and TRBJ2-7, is DARVTQTPRHKVTEMGQEVTMRCQPILGHNTVFWYRQTMMQGLELLAYFRNRAPLDDSGMPKDRFSAEMPDATLATLKIQPSEPRDSAVYFCASANRDRTYEQYFGPGTRLTVT.

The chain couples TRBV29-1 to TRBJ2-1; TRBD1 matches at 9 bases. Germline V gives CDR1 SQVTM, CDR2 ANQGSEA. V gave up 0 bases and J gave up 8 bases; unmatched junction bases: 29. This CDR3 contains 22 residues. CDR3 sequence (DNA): TGCAGCGTTGAAGACACCCGGAATAAATGGGACAGGGTTATCAGGGGTAGCGATGAGCAGTTCTTC. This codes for CSVEDTRNKWDRVIRGSDEQFF.

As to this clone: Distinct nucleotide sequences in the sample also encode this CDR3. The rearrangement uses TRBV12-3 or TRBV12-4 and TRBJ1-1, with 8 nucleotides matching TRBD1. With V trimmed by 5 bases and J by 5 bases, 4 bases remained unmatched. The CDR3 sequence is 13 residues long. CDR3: CASSRQGKTEAFF. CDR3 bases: TGTGCCAGCAGTCGACAGGGGAAGACTGAAGCTTTCTTT.

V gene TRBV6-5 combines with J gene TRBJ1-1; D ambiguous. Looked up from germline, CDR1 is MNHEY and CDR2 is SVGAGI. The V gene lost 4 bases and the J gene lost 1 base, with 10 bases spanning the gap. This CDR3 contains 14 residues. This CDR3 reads CASSSGSSNTEAFF. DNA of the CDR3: TGTGCCAGCAGTTCGGGAAGTTCGAACACTGAAGCTTTCTTT.

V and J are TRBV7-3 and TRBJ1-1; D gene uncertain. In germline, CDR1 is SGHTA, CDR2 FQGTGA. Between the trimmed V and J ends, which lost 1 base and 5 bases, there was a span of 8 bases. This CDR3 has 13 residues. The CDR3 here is CASSLIRETEAFF. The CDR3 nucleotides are TGTGCCAGCAGCTTAATTCGGGAGACTGAAGCTTTCTTT.